Listed here are 8 T cell receptor beta chains from one sample, sequenced in a study of shared clonotypes between healthy human individuals. Libraries were prepared by immunoSEQ multiplex PCR; TCRdb keeps only in-frame clonotypes and omits some of them. The repertoire holds around 2,100,000 clones, with about 94% as singletons. Selected positively for CCR7 and CD45RO-negative, naive CD8 cells excluded terminally differentiated effector memory CD45RA+ cells. Input material: naive CD8+ T cells sorted from blood. Receptors were obtained from a man between 18 and 29 years old in good health.

Details on this clone: Other DNA variants within this sample encode the same CDR3. The V gene is TRBV7-9, the J gene TRBJ2-1; 9 bases are shared with TRBD1. This CDR3 spans 15 amino acids. V was pared by 4 bases and J by 8 bases, with 9 bases of the junction left unmatched. CDR1 and CDR2 (germline): SEHNR, FQNEAQ (reference sequence). The CDR3 is CASSSRDRVIYEQFF. In nucleotides, the CDR3 is TGTGCCAGCAGCTCCCGGGACAGGGTTATCTATGAGCAGTTCTTC. The full variable domain, its missing parts supplied by reference TRBV7-9 and TRBJ2-1, is DTGVSQNPRHKITKRGQNVTFRCDPISEHNRLYWYRQTLGQGPEFLTYFQNEAQLEKSRLLSDRFSAERPKGSFSTLEIQRTEQGDSAMYLCASSSRDRVIYEQFFGPGTRLTVL.

This chain joins TRBV2 and TRBJ1-4; D ambiguous. V lost 1 base and J 3 bases, leaving 12 bases between the germline ends. This CDR3 has 16 residues. CDR1 and CDR2 (germline): SNHLY, FYNNEI. The CDR3 is CASSEGVGGPNEKLFF. CDR3 nucleotides: TGTGCCAGCAGTGAAGGGGTGGGAGGACCTAATGAAAAACTGTTTTTT.

The rearrangement joins TRBV13 to TRBJ2-5, with D perhaps assigned TRBD1 or TRBD2 (6 bases each). CDR1 PRHDT and CDR2 FYEKMQ come from the germline V gene (reference sequence). The CDR3 extends over 13 amino acids. With 5 bases removed from V and 2 bases from J, the gap between germline ends came to 9 bases. The CDR3 loop reads CASSEGGQETQYF. The CDR3 DNA reads as TGTGCCAGCAGCGAGGGGGGTCAAGAGACCCAGTACTTC.

The chain joins TRBV27 to TRBJ2-1, with 9 bases matching TRBD2. The CDR3 loop spans 13 amino acids. The V gene's germline CDR1 is MNHEY and CDR2 SMNVEV (reference sequence). The V and J ends lost 8 bases and 8 bases, in that order; junction bases with no gene match: 7. This CDR3 reads CASLAGEGYEQFF. Written as DNA, the CDR3 is TGTGCCAGCTTAGCGGGGGAGGGGTATGAGCAGTTCTTC.

Note on this clone: The same CDR3 can be traced to other DNA sequences in this sample. The chain links TRBV11-2 to TRBJ1-1; D unclear. Trimming took off 1 base at V and 3 bases at J, with 9 bases between the two ends. Germline assignment: CDR1 SGHAT and CDR2 FQNNGV. The CDR3 totals 14 residues. The CDR3 DNA is TGTGCCAGCAGCTTAGGGGTGGGGTACACTGAAGCTTTCTTT. Amino acid sequence: CASSLGVGYTEAFF.

This chain uses TRBV10-2 with TRBJ1-2, with D perhaps TRBD1 (5 bases). Trimming took off 2 bases at V and 8 bases at J, with 12 bases between the two ends. This CDR3 has 13 residues. CDR1 is WSHSY and CDR2 is SAAADI in the germline V gene. CDR3 in amino acids: CASSEPGTLGYTF. CDR3 sequence (DNA): TGCGCCAGCAGTGAGCCGGGGACGCTCGGCTACACCTTC.

J is TRBJ2-1 and V is TRBV7-9; 7 bases are a match to TRBD1. Germline-derived CDR1 and CDR2 are SEHNR and FQNEAQ (reference sequence). V lost 4 bases to trimming and J lost 2 bases; unmatched junction nucleotides: 8. The CDR3 is 16 amino acids. The CDR3 bases are TGTGCCAGCAGCTCGAACCGGGACAGACCCTACAATGAGCAGTTCTTC. Translation: CASSSNRDRPYNEQFF.

The gene calls are TRBV10-3 and TRBJ2-7, with 8 bases aligning to TRBD1. This CDR3 has 13 amino acids. Germline-derived CDR1 and CDR2 are ENHRY and SYGVKD. J lost 4 bases, V lost 11 bases, and 10 bases had no gene match. For the CDR3, the DNA is TGTGCCGCAAGCAGGGACAGGACATACGAGCAGTACTTC. Translating it yields CAASRDRTYEQYF.